This T cell receptor beta chain is from a study of PD-1 blockade in classical Hodgkin lymphoma. Study results and caveats: Newly diagnosed patients were reported to start with lower TCR diversity than healthy donors.

About this clone: Its antigen is currently unknown.

Trimming left V 5 bases short and J 5 bases short, with 10 bases between. The CDR3 is 12 residues long. CDR1 is SGHRS, CDR2 YFSETQ, per germline. Time point specified: cycle 4 day 1 (C4D1), after about 6 weeks of nivolumab. Each of the patients experienced relapse following autologous stem cell transplantation, and their brentuximab vedotin exposure differed. Produced via immunoSEQ multiplex PCR; TCRdb's table is partial and in-frame only. The table records over 50,000 clones, nearly 90% of them present only once. The chain recombines TRBV5-1 with TRBJ2-5; D is unclear. This sample comprised peripheral blood mononuclear cells (PBMCs), obtained before the fourth cycle of nivolumab. The clonotype comes from a human donor with classical Hodgkin lymphoma. The DNA for the CDR3 is TGCGCCAGCAGTGCAGTTTTGGAGACCCAGTACTTC. Protein: CASSAVLETQYF.